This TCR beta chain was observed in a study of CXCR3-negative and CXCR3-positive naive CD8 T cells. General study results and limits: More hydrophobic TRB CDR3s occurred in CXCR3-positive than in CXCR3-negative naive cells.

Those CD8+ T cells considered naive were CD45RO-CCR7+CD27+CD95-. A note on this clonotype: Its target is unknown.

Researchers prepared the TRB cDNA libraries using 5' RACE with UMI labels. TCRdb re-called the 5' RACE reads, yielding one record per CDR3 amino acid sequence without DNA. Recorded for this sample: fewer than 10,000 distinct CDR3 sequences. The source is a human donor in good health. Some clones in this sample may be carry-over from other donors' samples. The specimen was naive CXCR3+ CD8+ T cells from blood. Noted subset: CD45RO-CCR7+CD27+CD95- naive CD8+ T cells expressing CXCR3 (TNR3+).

CDR3 region: CASSAGGGNTGELFF. The gene calls are TRBV10-2 and TRBJ2-2; TCRdb outputs TRBD1, but without DNA this stays unchecked. This CDR3 is 15 amino acids long. Per the germline V gene, CDR1 is WSHSY and CDR2 is SAAADI.